This T cell receptor beta chain is drawn from a study of beta chain features in type 1 diabetes. Notes on the study in general: Fewer junction insertions and more nucleotide deletions appeared in type 1 diabetes patients. Type 1 diabetes patients showed a moderate but significant shortening of TCRB CDR3s in all four CD4+ subsets.

The sample holds a few counts of this clone. The antigen is undetermined. Every bit of the isolated RNA underwent reverse transcription, so sequencing read expressed TCRB transcripts. Only in-frame clones appear in the TCRdb table, and some are missing; sequencing was by immunoSEQ multiplex PCR. The sample yields about 26,000 clones, about 45% seen once. The length of the CDR3 is 15 residues. Germline lookup yields CDR1 LNHNV and CDR2 YYDKDF (reference sequence). The V and J ends lost 5 bases and 1 base respectively, with 14 bases between them. This chain links TRBV15 with TRBJ1-1; TRBD1 is a possible D gene (6 bases). This TCR came from a man aged 25-45 years with type 1 diabetes. Sequences were obtained from stem cell memory CD4+ T cells from blood. CDR3 DNA: TGTGCCACCAGCGTACAGGGAGGGGGGAACACTGAAGCTTTCTTT. It yields the protein CATSVQGGGNTEAFF.